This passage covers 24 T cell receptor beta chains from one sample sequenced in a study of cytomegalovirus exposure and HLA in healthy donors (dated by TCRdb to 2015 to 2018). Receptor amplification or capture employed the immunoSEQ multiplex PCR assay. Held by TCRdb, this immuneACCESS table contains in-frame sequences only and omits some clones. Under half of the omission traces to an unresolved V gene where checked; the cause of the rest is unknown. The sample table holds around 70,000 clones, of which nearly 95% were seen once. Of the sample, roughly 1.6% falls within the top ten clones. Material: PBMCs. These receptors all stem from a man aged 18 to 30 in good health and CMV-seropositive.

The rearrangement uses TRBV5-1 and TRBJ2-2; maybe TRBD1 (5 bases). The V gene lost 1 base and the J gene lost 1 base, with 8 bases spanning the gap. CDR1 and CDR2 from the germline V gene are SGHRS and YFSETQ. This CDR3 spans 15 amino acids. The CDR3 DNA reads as TGCGCCAGCAGCTTGTGGCAGGGGAACACCGGGGAGCTGTTTTTT. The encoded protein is CASSLWQGNTGELFF.

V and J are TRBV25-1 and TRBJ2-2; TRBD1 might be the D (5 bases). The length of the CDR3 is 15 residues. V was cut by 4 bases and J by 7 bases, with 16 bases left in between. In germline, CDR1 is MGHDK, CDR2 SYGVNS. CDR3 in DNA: TGTGCCAGCAGTGGCATAAACCCACAGGACGGGGAGCTGTTTTTT. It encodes CASSGINPQDGELFF.

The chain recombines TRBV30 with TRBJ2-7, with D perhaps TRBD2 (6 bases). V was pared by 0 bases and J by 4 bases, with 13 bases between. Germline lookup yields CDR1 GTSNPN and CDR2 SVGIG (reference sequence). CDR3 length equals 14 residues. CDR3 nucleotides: TGTGCCTGGAGTGTAGAGACTAGGGGATACGAGCAGTACTTC. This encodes CAWSVETRGYEQYF.

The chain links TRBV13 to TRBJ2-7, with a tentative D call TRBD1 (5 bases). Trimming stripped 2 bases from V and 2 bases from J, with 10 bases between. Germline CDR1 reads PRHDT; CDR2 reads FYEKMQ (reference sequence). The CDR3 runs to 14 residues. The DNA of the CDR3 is TGTGCCAGCAGCTTATCAGGGAATCCCTACGAGCAGTACTTC. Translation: CASSLSGNPYEQYF. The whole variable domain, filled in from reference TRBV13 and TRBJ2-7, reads AAGVIQSPRHLIKEKRETATLKCYPIPRHDTVYWYQQGPGQDPQFLISFYEKMQSDKGSIPDRFSAQQFSDYHSELNMSSLELGDSALYFCASSLSGNPYEQYFGPGTRLTVT.

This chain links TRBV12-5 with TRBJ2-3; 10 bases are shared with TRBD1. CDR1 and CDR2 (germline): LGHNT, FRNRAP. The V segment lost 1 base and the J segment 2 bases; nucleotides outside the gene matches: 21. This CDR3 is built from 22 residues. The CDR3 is CASGLGGLTSTDRGKDTDTQYF. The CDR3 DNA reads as TGTGCTAGTGGTTTGGGGGGCCTAACCTCCACGGACAGGGGGAAAGACACAGATACGCAGTATTTT.

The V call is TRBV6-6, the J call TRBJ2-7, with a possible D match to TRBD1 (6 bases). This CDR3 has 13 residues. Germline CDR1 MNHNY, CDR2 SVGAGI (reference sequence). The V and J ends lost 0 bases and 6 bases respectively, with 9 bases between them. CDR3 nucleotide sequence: TGTGCCAGCAGTTACTCGGCCAGGGGCGAGCAGTACTTC. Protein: CASSYSARGEQYF.

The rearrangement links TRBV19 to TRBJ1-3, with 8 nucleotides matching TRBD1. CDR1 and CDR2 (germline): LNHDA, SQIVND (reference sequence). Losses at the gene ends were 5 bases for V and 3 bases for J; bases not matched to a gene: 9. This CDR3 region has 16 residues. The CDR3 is CASSAQGADIGNTIYF. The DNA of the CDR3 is TGTGCCAGTAGTGCCCAGGGGGCCGATATTGGAAACACCATATATTTT.

CDR3: CASSKLREVNYEQYF. DNA of the CDR3: TGTGCCAGCAGTAAATTGCGGGAGGTCAACTACGAGCAGTACTTC. J is TRBJ2-7 and V is TRBV27; 8 bases are shared with TRBD2. Germline V gene lookup returns CDR1 MNHEY and CDR2 SMNVEV (reference sequence). The CDR3 is 15 residues long. V shed 5 bases, J shed 3 bases, and the junction held 9 bases outside the gene matches.

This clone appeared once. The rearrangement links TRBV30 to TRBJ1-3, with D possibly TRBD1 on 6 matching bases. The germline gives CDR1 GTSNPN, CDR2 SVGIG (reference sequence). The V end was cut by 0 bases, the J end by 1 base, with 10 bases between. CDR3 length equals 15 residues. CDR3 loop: CAWSVGQGSGNTIYF. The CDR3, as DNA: TGTGCCTGGAGTGTAGGTCAGGGGTCTGGAAACACCATATATTTT. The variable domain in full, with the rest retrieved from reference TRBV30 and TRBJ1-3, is SQTIHQWPATLVQPVGSPLSLECTVEGTSNPNLYWYRQAAGRGLQLLFYSVGIGQISSEVPQNLSASRPQDRQFILSSKKLLLSDSGFYLCAWSVGQGSGNTIYFGEGSWLTVV.

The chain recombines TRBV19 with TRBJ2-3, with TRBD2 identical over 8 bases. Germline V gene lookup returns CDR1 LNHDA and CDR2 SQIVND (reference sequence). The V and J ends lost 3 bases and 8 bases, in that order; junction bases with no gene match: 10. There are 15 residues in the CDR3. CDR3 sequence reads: CASSIHLGLAPTQYF. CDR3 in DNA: TGTGCCAGTAGTATCCACCTTGGACTAGCCCCTACGCAGTATTTT. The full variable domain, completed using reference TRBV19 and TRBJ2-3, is DGGITQSPKYLFRKEGQNVTLSCEQNLNHDAMYWYRQDPGQGLRLIYYSQIVNDFQKGDIAEGYSVSREKKESFPLTVTSAQKNPTAFYLCASSIHLGLAPTQYFGPGTRLTVL.

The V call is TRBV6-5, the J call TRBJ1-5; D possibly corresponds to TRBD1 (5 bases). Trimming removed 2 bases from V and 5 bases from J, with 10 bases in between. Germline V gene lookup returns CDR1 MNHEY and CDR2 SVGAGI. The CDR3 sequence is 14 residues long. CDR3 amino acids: CASSYAGEDQPQHF. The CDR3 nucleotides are TGTGCCAGCAGTTACGCGGGGGAGGATCAGCCCCAGCATTTT.

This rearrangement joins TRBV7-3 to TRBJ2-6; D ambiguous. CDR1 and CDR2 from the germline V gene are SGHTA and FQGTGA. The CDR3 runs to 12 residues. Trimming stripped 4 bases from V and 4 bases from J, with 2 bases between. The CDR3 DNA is TGTGCCAGCAGCTCGGGGGCCAACGTCCTGACTTTC. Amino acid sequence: CASSSGANVLTF.

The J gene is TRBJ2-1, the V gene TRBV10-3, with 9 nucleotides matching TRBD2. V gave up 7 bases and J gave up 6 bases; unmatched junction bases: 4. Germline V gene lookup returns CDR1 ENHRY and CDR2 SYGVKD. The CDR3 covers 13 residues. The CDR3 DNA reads TGTGCCATCACCCCGACTAGCGGCAATGAGCAGTTCTTC. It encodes CAITPTSGNEQFF.

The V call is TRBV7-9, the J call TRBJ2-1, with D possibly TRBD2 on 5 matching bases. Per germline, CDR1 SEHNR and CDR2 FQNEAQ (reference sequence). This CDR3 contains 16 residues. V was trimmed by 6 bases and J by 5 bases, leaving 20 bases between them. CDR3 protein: CASRAGDVHHDNEQFF. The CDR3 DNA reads TGTGCCAGCAGGGCGGGCGACGTACACCATGACAATGAGCAGTTCTTC.

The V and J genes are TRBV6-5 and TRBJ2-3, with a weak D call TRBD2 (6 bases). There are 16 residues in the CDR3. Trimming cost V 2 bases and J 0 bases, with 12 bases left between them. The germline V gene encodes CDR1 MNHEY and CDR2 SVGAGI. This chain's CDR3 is CASSYGAGASTDTQYF. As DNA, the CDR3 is TGTGCCAGCAGTTACGGAGCGGGTGCTAGCACAGATACGCAGTATTTT.

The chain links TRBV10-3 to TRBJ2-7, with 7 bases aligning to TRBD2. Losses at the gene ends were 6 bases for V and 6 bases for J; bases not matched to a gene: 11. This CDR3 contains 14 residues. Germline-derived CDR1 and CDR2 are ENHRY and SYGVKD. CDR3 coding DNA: TGTGCCATCAGCGTTACGGTATGGGAGGGCGAGCAGTACTTC. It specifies CAISVTVWEGEQYF.

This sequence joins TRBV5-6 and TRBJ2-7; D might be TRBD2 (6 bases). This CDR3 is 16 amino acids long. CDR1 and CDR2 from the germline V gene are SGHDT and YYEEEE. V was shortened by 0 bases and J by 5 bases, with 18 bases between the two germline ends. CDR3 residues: CASSLGPLRERDEQYF. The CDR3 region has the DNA TGTGCCAGCAGCTTGGGTCCCCTTCGGGAGCGGGACGAGCAGTACTTC. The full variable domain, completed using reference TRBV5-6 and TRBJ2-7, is DAGVTQSPTHLIKTRGQQVTLRCSPKSGHDTVSWYQQALGQGPQFIFQYYEEEERQRGNFPDRFSGHQFPNYSSELNVNALLLGDSALYLCASSLGPLRERDEQYFGPGTRLTVT.

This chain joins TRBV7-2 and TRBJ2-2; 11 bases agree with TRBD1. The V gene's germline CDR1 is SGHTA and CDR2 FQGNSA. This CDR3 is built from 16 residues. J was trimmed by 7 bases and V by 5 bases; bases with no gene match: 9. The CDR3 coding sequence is TGTGCCAGCAGCCGATACCGGGACAGGGGGATCGGGGAGCTGTTTTTT. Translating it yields CASSRYRDRGIGELFF. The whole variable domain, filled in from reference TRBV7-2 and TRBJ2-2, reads GAGVSQSPSNKVTEKGKDVELRCDPISGHTALYWYRQSLGQGLEFLIYFQGNSAPDKSGLPSDRFSAERTGGSVSTLTIQRTQQEDSAVYLCASSRYRDRGIGELFFGEGSRLTVL.

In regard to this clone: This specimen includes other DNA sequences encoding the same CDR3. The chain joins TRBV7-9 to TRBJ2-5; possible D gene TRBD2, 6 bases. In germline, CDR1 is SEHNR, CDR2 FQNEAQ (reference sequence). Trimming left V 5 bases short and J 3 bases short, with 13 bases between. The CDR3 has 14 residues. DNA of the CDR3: TGTGCCAGCAGCCCTACCGGGGGTGAAGAGACCCAGTACTTC. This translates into CASSPTGGEETQYF.

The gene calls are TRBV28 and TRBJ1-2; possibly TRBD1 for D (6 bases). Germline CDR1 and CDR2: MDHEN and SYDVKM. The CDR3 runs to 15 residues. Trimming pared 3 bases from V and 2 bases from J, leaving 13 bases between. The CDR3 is CASSLGAAQNYGYTF. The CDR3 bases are TGTGCCAGCAGTTTGGGGGCCGCGCAAAACTATGGCTACACCTTC.

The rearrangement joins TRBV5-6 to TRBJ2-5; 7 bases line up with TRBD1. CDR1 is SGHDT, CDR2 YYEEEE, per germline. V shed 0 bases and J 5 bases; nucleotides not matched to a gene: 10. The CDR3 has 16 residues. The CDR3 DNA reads TGTGCCAGCAGCTTGGTTCCAGGGACAGTTGCGGAGACCCAGTACTTC. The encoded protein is CASSLVPGTVAETQYF.

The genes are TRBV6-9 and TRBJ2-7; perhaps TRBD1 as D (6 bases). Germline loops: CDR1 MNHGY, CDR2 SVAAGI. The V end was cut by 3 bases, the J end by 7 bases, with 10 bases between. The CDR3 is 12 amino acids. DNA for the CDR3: TGTGCCAGCAGTTACCCAACAGGGGAGCAGTACTTC. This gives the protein CASSYPTGEQYF.

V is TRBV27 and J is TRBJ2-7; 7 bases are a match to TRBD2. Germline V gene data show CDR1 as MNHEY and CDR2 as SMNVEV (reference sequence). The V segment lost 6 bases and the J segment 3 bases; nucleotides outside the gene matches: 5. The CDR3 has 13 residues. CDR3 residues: CASSPGGSYEQYF. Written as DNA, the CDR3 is TGTGCCAGCAGCCCCGGGGGGAGCTACGAGCAGTACTTC.

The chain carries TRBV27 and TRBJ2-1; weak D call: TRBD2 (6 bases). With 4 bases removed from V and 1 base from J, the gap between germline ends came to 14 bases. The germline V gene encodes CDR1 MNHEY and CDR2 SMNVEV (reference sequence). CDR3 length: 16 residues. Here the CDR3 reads CASSSISGTSYNEQFF. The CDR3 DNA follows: TGTGCCAGCAGTTCAATTTCCGGGACTTCCTACAATGAGCAGTTCTTC.